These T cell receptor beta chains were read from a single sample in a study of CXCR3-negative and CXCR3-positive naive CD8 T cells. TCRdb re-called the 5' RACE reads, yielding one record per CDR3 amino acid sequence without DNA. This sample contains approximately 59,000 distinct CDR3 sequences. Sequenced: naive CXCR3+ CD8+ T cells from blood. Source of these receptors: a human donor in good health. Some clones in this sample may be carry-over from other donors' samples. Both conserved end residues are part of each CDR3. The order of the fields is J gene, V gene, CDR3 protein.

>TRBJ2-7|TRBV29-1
CSVESAAYEQYF
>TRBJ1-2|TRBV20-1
CSVETLTAIDYGYTF
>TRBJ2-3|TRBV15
CATSSADSTDTQYF
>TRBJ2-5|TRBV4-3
CASSQDRPDVGQRQETQYF
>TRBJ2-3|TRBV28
CASSFRHLTDTQYF
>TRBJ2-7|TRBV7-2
CASSGDSATYEQYF
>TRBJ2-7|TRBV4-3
CASSQDSGGLYEQYF
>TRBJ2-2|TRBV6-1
CASSSVGELFF
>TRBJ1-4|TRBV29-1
CSVGGGVEEKLFF
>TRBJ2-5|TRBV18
CASSPLAVTVQETQYF
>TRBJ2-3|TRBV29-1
CSVHRRDSFTDTQYF
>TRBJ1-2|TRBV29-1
CSVEGGTGLGYTF
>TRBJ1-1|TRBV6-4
CASRKDSNTEAFF
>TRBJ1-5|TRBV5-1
CASSSGQGANQPQHF
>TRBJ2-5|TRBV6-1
CASNLGGETQYF
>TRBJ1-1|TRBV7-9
CASGQGAGMNTEAFF
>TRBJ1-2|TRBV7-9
CASSPTGTVYGYTF
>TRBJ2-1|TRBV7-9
CASSNTRDRDYNEQFF
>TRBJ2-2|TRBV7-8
CASSTGQGVSWELFF
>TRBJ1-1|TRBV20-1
CSALDRVAERMNTEAFF
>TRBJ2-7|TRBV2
CASSLAGGPIGYEQYF
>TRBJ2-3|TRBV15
CATSRSGVGGGTDTQYF
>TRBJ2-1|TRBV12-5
CASGLVRGAYNEQFF
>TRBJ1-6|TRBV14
CASSQRGNSPLHF
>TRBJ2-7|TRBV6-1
CASSEGQISSYEQYF
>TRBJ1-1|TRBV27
CASGSRQGSGTEAFF
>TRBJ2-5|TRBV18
CASSPSRGETQYF
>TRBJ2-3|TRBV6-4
CASSSSGTSAADTQYF
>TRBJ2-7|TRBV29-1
CSVEGGQVYEQYF
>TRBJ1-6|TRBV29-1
CSVAPNSPLHF
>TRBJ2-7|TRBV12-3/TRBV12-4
CASSFGRDYEQYF
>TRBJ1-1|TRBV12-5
CASGLITTGTGTTEAFF
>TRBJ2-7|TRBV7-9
CASSLAGREQYF
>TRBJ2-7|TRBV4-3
CASSQGQTYEQYF
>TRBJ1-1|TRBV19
CASSFTSGGFLDTEAFF
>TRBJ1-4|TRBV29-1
CSVDSENEKLFF
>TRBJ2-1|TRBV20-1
CSATSGDRNLNEQFF
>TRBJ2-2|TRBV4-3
CASSQEERGGPGELFF
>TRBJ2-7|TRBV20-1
CSARDSGSYEQYF
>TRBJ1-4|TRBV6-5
CASSYKAANEKLFF
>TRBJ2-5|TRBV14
CASSPASGGFETQYF
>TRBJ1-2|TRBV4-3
CASSQEYGHYGYTF